The T cell receptor beta chain described here comes from a study of human T cells and chemical hapten exposure. Background on the study: Each week of the approximately 24-week study, patients had diphenylcyclopropenone applied to the scalp.

Points on this clonotype: No antigen is known for it.

TCRdb recomputed calls from the RACE reads with MiXCR, one row per CDR3 protein. The table includes over 100,000 distinct CDR3 sequences, less than 10% detected once. The study, taken as a whole, reports: There was a positive correlation between PT1 expanded TCR counts and patch test score.

Germline values: CDR1 SGHTA, CDR2 FQGNSA. The CDR3 sequence is 14 residues long. The V and J ends lost 5 bases and 6 bases, in that order; junction bases with no gene match: 7. The time point is: patch test 2, 6 weeks after DPC sensitization. Treatment specified: therapeutic diphenylcyclopropenone sensitization with weekly scalp DPC. The TCR originated in a middle-aged woman with alopecia areata. Some clones in this sample may be carry-over from other donors' samples. V gene TRBV7-2 combines with J gene TRBJ1-1; 9 bases match TRBD1. Sequenced here: whole blood, sampled in connection with sensitization to the hapten diphenylcyclopropenone (DPC). CDR3 protein: CASSAGQGGSEAFF. In DNA, the CDR3 is TGTGCCAGCAGCGCGGGACAGGGAGGATCTGAAGCTTTCTTT.